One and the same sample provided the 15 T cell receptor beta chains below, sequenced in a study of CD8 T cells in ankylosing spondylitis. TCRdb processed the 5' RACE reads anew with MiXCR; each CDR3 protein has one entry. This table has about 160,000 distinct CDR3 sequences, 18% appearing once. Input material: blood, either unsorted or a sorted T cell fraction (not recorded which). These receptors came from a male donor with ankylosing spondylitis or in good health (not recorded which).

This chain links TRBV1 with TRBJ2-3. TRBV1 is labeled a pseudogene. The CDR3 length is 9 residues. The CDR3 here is CTTHPSQYF. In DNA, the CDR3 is TGCACCACCCACCCTTCGCAGTATTTT.

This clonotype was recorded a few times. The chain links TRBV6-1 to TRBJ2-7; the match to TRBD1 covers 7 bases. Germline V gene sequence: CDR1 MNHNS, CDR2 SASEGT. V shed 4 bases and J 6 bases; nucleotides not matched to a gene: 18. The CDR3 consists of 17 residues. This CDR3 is CASSGLGTGAKLREQYF. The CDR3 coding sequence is TGTGCCAGCAGTGGCCTGGGTACAGGGGCCAAATTGCGCGAGCAGTACTTC.

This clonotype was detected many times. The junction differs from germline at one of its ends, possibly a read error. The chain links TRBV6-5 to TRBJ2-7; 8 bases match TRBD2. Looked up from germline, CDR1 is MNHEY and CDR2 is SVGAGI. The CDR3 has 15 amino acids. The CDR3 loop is CASSYAAGGPGEQYF. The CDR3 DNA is TGTGCCAGTAGTTACGCGGCGGGAGGTCCGGGTGAGCAGTACTTC.

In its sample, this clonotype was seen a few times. The CDR3 DNA is TGCAGCGTTGAAGATCCCTCGACAGGGCAGTTATGGCAGTACTTC. It translates to CSVEDPSTGQLWQYF. V gene TRBV29-1 combines with J gene TRBJ2-7; 7 bases fit TRBD1. The CDR3 covers 15 residues. CDR1 is SQVTM, CDR2 ANQGSEA, per germline. V lost 0 bases, J lost 9 bases, and 14 bases stayed unmatched.

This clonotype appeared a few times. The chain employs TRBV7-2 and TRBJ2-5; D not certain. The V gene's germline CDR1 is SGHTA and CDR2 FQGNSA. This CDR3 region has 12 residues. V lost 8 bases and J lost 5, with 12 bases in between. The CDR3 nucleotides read TGTGCCAGCCGAGGCCTTTTGGAGACCCAGTACTTC. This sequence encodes CASRGLLETQYF.

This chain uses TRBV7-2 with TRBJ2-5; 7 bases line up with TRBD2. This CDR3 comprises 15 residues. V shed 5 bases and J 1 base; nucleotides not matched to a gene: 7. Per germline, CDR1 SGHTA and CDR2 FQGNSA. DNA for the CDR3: TGTGCCAGCAGCCCGTCACTAGCGCTCCAAGAGACCCAGTACTTC. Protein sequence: CASSPSLALQETQYF.

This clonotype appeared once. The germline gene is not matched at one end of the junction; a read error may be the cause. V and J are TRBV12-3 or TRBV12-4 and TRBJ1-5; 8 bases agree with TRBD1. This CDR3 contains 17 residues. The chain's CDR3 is CASSFRGQVLSNQLQHF. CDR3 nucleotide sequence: TGTGCCAGCAGTTTTAGGGGACAGGTCTTAAGCAATCAGCTCCAGCATTTT.

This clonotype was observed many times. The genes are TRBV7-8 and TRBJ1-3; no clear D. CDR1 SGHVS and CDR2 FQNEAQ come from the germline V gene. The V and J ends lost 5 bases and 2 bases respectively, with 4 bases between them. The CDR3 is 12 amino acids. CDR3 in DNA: TGTGCCAGCAGCCCGCCTGGAAACACCATATATTTT. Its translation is CASSPPGNTIYF. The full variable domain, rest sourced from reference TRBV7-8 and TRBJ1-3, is GAGVSQSPRYKVAKRGQDVALRCDPISGHVSLFWYQQALGQGPEFLTYFQNEAQLDKSGLPSDRFFAERPEGSVSTLKIQRTQQEDSAVYLCASSPPGNTIYFGEGSWLTVV.

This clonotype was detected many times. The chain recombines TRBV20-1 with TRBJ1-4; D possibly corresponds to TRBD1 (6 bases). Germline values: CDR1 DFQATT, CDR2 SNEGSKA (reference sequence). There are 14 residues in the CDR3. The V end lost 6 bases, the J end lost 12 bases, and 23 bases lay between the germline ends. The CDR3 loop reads CSARLTGLRGELFF. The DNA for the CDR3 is TGCAGTGCGAGACTGACAGGACTGCGAGGGGAACTGTTTTTT.

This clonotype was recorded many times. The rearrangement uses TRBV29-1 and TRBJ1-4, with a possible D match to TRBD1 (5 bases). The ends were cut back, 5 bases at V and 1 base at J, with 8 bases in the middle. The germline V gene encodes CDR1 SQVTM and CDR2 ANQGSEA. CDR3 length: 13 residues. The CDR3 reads CSVSRGTNEKLFF. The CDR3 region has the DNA TGCAGCGTTTCGAGGGGAACTAATGAAAAACTGTTTTTT.

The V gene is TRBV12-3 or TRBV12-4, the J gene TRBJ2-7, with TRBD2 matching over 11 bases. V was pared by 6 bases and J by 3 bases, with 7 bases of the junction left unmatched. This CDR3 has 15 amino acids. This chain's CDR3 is CASSPRLAGLYEQYF. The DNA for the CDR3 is TGTGCCAGCAGCCCTCGACTAGCGGGACTCTACGAGCAGTACTTC.

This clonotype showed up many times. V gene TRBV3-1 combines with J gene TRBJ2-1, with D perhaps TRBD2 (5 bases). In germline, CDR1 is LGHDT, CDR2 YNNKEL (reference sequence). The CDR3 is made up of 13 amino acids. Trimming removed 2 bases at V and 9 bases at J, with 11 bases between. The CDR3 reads CASSQHRDSEQFF. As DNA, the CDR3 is TGTGCCAGCAGCCAACACCGGGATAGTGAGCAGTTCTTC.

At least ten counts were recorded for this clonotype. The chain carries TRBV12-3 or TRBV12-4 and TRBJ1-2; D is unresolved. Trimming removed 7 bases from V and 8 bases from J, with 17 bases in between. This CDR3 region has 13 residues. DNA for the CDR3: TGTGCCAGCACCCTTAGTCAGAGCGGAGGCTACACCTTC. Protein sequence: CASTLSQSGGYTF.

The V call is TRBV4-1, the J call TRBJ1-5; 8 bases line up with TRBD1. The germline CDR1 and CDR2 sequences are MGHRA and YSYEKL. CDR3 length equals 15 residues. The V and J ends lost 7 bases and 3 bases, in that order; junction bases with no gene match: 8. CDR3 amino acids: CASNQGAIDNQPQHF. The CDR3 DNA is TGCGCCAGCAACCAGGGGGCGATTGACAATCAGCCCCAGCATTTT.

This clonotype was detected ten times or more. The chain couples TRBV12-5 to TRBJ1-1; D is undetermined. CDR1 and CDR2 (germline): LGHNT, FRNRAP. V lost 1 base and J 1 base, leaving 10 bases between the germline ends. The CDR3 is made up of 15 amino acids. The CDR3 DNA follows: TGTGCTAGTGGTTTGGCCCCTACACGGAACACTGAAGCTTTCTTT. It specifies CASGLAPTRNTEAFF. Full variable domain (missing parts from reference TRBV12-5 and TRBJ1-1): DARVTQTPRHKVTEMGQEVTMRCQPILGHNTVFWYRQTMMQGLELLAYFRNRAPLDDSGMPKDRFSAEMPDATLATLKIQPSEPRDSAVYFCASGLAPTRNTEAFFGQGTRLTVV.